The T cell receptor beta chain under discussion was sequenced for a study of PD-1 blockade in classical Hodgkin lymphoma. Libraries were prepared by immunoSEQ multiplex PCR; TCRdb keeps only in-frame clonotypes and omits some of them. The table shows some 150,000 clones, with around 73% occurring only once. V was shortened by 2 bases and J by 3 bases, with 12 bases between the two germline ends. Germline V gives CDR1 GTSNPN, CDR2 SVGIG (reference sequence). The CDR3 is 14 amino acids. Each patient relapsed following autologous stem cell transplantation, and prior brentuximab vedotin exposure differed.

Sequenced material: peripheral blood mononuclear cells (PBMCs), taken before the second cycle of nivolumab. This TCR was recovered from a human donor with classical Hodgkin lymphoma. This chain uses TRBV30 with TRBJ2-3; D is possibly TRBD2 (5 bases). CDR3 DNA sequence: TGTGCCTGGAGTACCGGGAAAGAGACAGATACGCAGTATTTT. It encodes CAWSTGKETDTQYF. Full variable domain (rest looked up from reference TRBV30 and TRBJ2-3): SQTIHQWPATLVQPVGSPLSLECTVEGTSNPNLYWYRQAAGRGLQLLFYSVGIGQISSEVPQNLSASRPQDRQFILSSKKLLLSDSGFYLCAWSTGKETDTQYFGPGTRLTVL.